The 5 T cell receptor beta chains below all came from one sample that was sequenced in a study of shared clonotypes between healthy human individuals. Assay used: immunoSEQ multiplex PCR; TCRdb lists only in-frame clones, some missing. The sample lists 2.3 million or so clones, 85% to 95% seen once, with 0.39% in the top ten. Sequencing input: naive CD4+ T cells from PBMCs. Subset indicated: CD45RA+ positively selected. Every receptor here comes from a man younger than 35 in good health. Some clones in this sample may be carry-over from other donors' samples.

V is TRBV19 and J is TRBJ2-4; 10 bases fit TRBD2. Germline CDR1 and CDR2: LNHDA and SQIVND (reference sequence). This CDR3 is built from 17 residues. Losses at the gene ends were 4 bases for V and 3 bases for J; bases not matched to a gene: 9. The CDR3 nucleotides read TGTGCCAGTAGTAGGACTAGCGGAGGGAAGAACAAAAACATTCAGTACTTC. It is translated as CASSRTSGGKNKNIQYF.

This clone was detected only once. The genes are TRBV29-1 and TRBJ1-4; the match to TRBD1 covers 7 bases. V trimming: 6 bases; J trimming: 8 bases; junction bases outside the gene matches: 9. CDR3 length: 13 amino acids. Germline V gives CDR1 SQVTM, CDR2 ANQGSEA. This CDR3 reads CSVGRDRNEKLFF. As DNA, the CDR3 is TGCAGCGTGGGCCGGGACAGAAACGAAAAACTGTTTTTT.

The chain is built from TRBV2 and TRBJ2-1; perhaps TRBD1 as D (6 bases). The CDR3 totals 15 residues. Germline V gene lookup returns CDR1 SNHLY and CDR2 FYNNEI. Trimming cost V 4 bases and J 7 bases, with 17 bases left between them. Written as DNA, the CDR3 is TGTGCCAGCAGTGCAAGGGGGACCACAGGGAATGAGCAGTTCTTC. Translation: CASSARGTTGNEQFF.

The chain links TRBV28 to TRBJ2-1, with D unclear. This CDR3 has 13 residues. The V end was cut by 2 bases, the J end by 6 bases, with 8 bases between. Germline CDR1 MDHEN, CDR2 SYDVKM. The CDR3 region has the DNA TGTGCCAGCAGTTTACGGCACTTCAATGAGCAGTTCTTC. It specifies CASSLRHFNEQFF.

The V gene is TRBV27, the J gene TRBJ2-2, with D unresolved. CDR3 length: 13 amino acids. V lost 6 bases to trimming and J lost 5 bases, with 10 bases between them. Germline-derived CDR1 and CDR2 are MNHEY and SMNVEV (reference sequence). CDR3 sequence: CASSVSLTGELFF. The CDR3 nucleotides are TGTGCCAGCAGCGTTTCCCTTACCGGGGAGCTGTTTTTT.